This is a list of T cell receptor beta chains from one sample in a study of cytomegalovirus exposure and HLA in healthy donors. TCRdb keeps only in-frame clones here, not all; method: immunoSEQ multiplex PCR. The profile covers some 140,000 clones, with around 77% appearing a single time and around 1% taken by the ten largest. Material for sequencing was PBMCs. These TCRs come from a man between 18 and 35 years old in good health and CMV-seronegative. Each CDR3 is given with its conserved first and last residue. Each record gives: clone size, CDR3 length, V gene, J gene, D gene, CDR3 protein, CDR3 DNA. The D gene is left open where the match is weak. Size values are once, few and many counts, or a class for expanded clones, and some rows have none.

abundance: once
len: 14
v_gene: TRBV5-1
j_gene: TRBJ1-1
d_gene: NA
CDR3aa: CASSNREGGTEAFF
CDR3nt: TGCGCCAGCAGCAACAGGGAAGGGGGCACTGAAGCTTTCTTT

abundance: few
len: 17
v_gene: TRBV2
j_gene: TRBJ1-4
d_gene: TRBD1
CDR3aa: CASTLWASGGLSEKLFF
CDR3nt: TGTGCCAGCACCCTATGGGCCTCAGGGGGCTTAAGTGAAAAACTGTTTTTT

abundance: NA
len: 16
v_gene: TRBV7-9
j_gene: TRBJ1-1
d_gene: TRBD1
CDR3aa: CSSSTPDRDYNTEAFF
CDR3nt: TGTTCCAGCAGCACGCCGGACAGGGACTATAACACTGAAGCTTTCTTT

abundance: NA
len: 15
v_gene: TRBV7-9
j_gene: TRBJ2-1
d_gene: TRBD2
CDR3aa: CASSNLAGGPSEQFF
CDR3nt: TGTGCCAGCAGCAACCTAGCGGGGGGCCCCAGTGAGCAGTTCTTC

abundance: few
len: 12
v_gene: TRBV7-6
j_gene: TRBJ2-1
d_gene: NA
CDR3aa: CASSERGNEQFF
CDR3nt: TGTGCCAGCAGCGAAAGAGGGAATGAGCAGTTCTTC

abundance: NA
len: 16
v_gene: TRBV10-3
j_gene: TRBJ2-7
d_gene: TRBD1
CDR3aa: CAISESRGQGAYEQYF
CDR3nt: TGTGCCATCAGTGAGTCGAGAGGACAGGGCGCCTACGAGCAGTACTTC

abundance: few
len: 16
v_gene: TRBV2
j_gene: TRBJ1-5
d_gene: NA
CDR3aa: CASSVRGARPDQPQHF
CDR3nt: TGTGCCAGCAGTGTAAGGGGCGCGAGACCCGATCAGCCCCAGCATTTT

abundance: NA
len: 15
v_gene: TRBV19
j_gene: TRBJ2-5
d_gene: TRBD1
CDR3aa: CASTPGQGAWETQYF
CDR3nt: TGTGCCAGTACCCCGGGACAGGGGGCTTGGGAGACCCAGTACTTC

abundance: NA
len: 16
v_gene: TRBV5-1
j_gene: TRBJ1-1
d_gene: TRBD1
CDR3aa: CASSLAQGVMNTEAFF
CDR3nt: TGCGCCAGCAGCTTGGCTCAGGGGGTTATGAACACTGAAGCTTTCTTT

abundance: NA
len: 14
v_gene: TRBV7-9
j_gene: TRBJ1-1
d_gene: TRBD1
CDR3aa: CASSFGQGMTEAFF
CDR3nt: TGTGCCAGCAGCTTCGGACAGGGGATGACTGAAGCTTTCTTT

abundance: NA
len: 16
v_gene: TRBV7-2
j_gene: TRBJ1-4
d_gene: TRBD1
CDR3aa: CASSPQPGQVGEKLFF
CDR3nt: TGTGCCAGCAGCCCCCAACCGGGACAGGTGGGCGAAAAACTGTTTTTT

abundance: NA
len: 13
v_gene: TRBV18
j_gene: TRBJ2-2
d_gene: NA
CDR3aa: CASSSTVTGELFF
CDR3nt: TGTGCCAGCTCGTCGACAGTCACCGGGGAGCTGTTTTTT

abundance: NA
len: 13
v_gene: TRBV10-2
j_gene: TRBJ2-7
d_gene: TRBD1
CDR3aa: CASSVGQGYEQYF
CDR3nt: TGCGCCAGCAGTGTAGGACAGGGATACGAGCAGTACTTC

abundance: NA
len: 15
v_gene: TRBV5-1
j_gene: TRBJ2-7
d_gene: NA
CDR3aa: CASSLSPAGAYEQYF
CDR3nt: TGCGCCAGCAGCTTGTCTCCGGCAGGGGCCTACGAGCAGTACTTC

abundance: NA
len: 16
v_gene: TRBV4-3
j_gene: TRBJ2-3
d_gene: TRBD1
CDR3aa: CASSQEVRGRVDTQYF
CDR3nt: TGCGCCAGCAGCCAAGAGGTCAGGGGGCGCGTAGATACGCAGTATTTT

abundance: NA
len: 16
v_gene: TRBV11-2
j_gene: TRBJ1-6
d_gene: NA
CDR3aa: CASSYRSGVVDSPLHF
CDR3nt: TGTGCCAGCAGCTATCGGTCGGGGGTGGTGGATTCACCCCTCCACTTT

abundance: NA
len: 16
v_gene: TRBV7-8
j_gene: TRBJ2-5
d_gene: TRBD2
CDR3aa: CASSFLAGGSQETQYF
CDR3nt: TGTGCCAGCAGCTTCTTAGCGGGGGGGTCCCAAGAGACCCAGTACTTC

abundance: NA
len: 15
v_gene: TRBV4-3
j_gene: TRBJ2-4
d_gene: NA
CDR3aa: CASSQGLGRLNIQYF
CDR3nt: TGCGCCAGCAGCCAAGGATTGGGGAGGCTGAACATTCAGTACTTC

abundance: NA
len: 15
v_gene: TRBV7-2
j_gene: TRBJ2-7
d_gene: NA
CDR3aa: CASSFDRSSAYEQYF
CDR3nt: TGTGCCAGCAGCTTCGACAGGTCCTCCGCCTACGAGCAGTACTTC

abundance: NA
len: 16
v_gene: TRBV6-5
j_gene: TRBJ2-5
d_gene: TRBD2
CDR3aa: CASSYYAGGTKETQYF
CDR3nt: TGTGCCAGCAGTTACTATGCGGGGGGTACCAAAGAGACCCAGTACTTC

abundance: NA
len: 16
v_gene: TRBV19
j_gene: TRBJ1-5
d_gene: TRBD1
CDR3aa: CASSSGTGVSGQPQHF
CDR3nt: TGTGCCAGTAGTTCCGGGACAGGGGTATCTGGCCAGCCCCAGCATTTT

abundance: NA
len: 16
v_gene: TRBV7-2
j_gene: TRBJ1-4
d_gene: NA
CDR3aa: CASSYLGEGTNEKLFF
CDR3nt: TGTGCCAGCAGCTACTTAGGGGAGGGGACTAATGAAAAACTGTTTTTT

abundance: NA
len: 19
v_gene: TRBV5-1
j_gene: TRBJ1-6
d_gene: NA
CDR3aa: CASSLDPRGGSSYNSPLHF
CDR3nt: TGCGCCAGCAGCTTGGACCCCCGAGGGGGAAGCTCCTATAATTCACCCCTCCACTTT

abundance: NA
len: 16
v_gene: TRBV18
j_gene: TRBJ2-3
d_gene: TRBD2
CDR3aa: CASSPPEAGARDTQYF
CDR3nt: TGTGCCAGCTCACCACCGGAAGCGGGGGCCAGAGATACGCAGTATTTT

abundance: NA
len: 18
v_gene: TRBV4-1
j_gene: TRBJ2-1
d_gene: NA
CDR3aa: CASSQDPPQTTSYNEQFF
CDR3nt: TGCGCCAGCAGCCAAGATCCCCCCCAGACTACCTCCTACAATGAGCAGTTCTTC

abundance: once
len: 13
v_gene: TRBV19
j_gene: TRBJ1-2
d_gene: NA
CDR3aa: CASSIGTAYGYTF
CDR3nt: TGTGCCAGTAGTATAGGGACAGCTTATGGCTACACCTTC

abundance: NA
len: 15
v_gene: TRBV7-9
j_gene: TRBJ1-2
d_gene: NA
CDR3aa: CASSFEWGLNYGYTF
CDR3nt: TGTGCCAGCAGCTTCGAGTGGGGACTAAACTATGGCTACACCTTC

abundance: NA
len: 15
v_gene: TRBV7-2
j_gene: TRBJ1-6
d_gene: NA
CDR3aa: CASSLFEGRSSPLHF
CDR3nt: TGTGCCAGCAGCTTATTTGAGGGCAGGAGTTCACCCCTCCACTTT

abundance: NA
len: 13
v_gene: TRBV30
j_gene: TRBJ1-2
d_gene: TRBD1
CDR3aa: CAWSVQGQYGYTF
CDR3nt: TGTGCCTGGAGTGTACAGGGACAGTATGGCTACACCTTC

abundance: NA
len: 14
v_gene: TRBV5-1
j_gene: TRBJ2-6
d_gene: NA
CDR3aa: CASGGPSGANVLTF
CDR3nt: TGCGCCAGTGGCGGGCCTTCTGGGGCCAACGTCCTGACTTTC

abundance: NA
len: 16
v_gene: TRBV9
j_gene: TRBJ1-3
d_gene: NA
CDR3aa: CASGGASGLSGNTIYF
CDR3nt: TGTGCCAGCGGGGGGGCCTCCGGGCTCTCTGGAAACACCATATATTTT

abundance: NA
len: 16
v_gene: TRBV2
j_gene: TRBJ1-2
d_gene: NA
CDR3aa: CASTSSRTVANYGYTF
CDR3nt: TGTGCCAGCACCTCCTCCCGGACAGTAGCTAACTATGGCTACACCTTC

abundance: NA
len: 14
v_gene: TRBV6-5
j_gene: TRBJ1-1
d_gene: NA
CDR3aa: CASSPGQLTREAFF
CDR3nt: TGTGCCAGCAGCCCCGGACAGTTAACCCGGGAAGCTTTCTTT

abundance: NA
len: 15
v_gene: TRBV13
j_gene: TRBJ1-2
d_gene: NA
CDR3aa: CASSFAGGGHYGYTF
CDR3nt: TGTGCCAGCAGCTTCGCGGGGGGCGGCCACTATGGCTACACCTTC

abundance: NA
len: 17
v_gene: TRBV14
j_gene: TRBJ1-4
d_gene: TRBD1
CDR3aa: CASSPGTGGLSNEKLFF
CDR3nt: TGTGCCAGCAGCCCTGGGACAGGGGGCTTGTCTAATGAAAAACTGTTTTTT

abundance: NA
len: 16
v_gene: TRBV7-2
j_gene: TRBJ2-7
d_gene: TRBD1
CDR3aa: CASSLSPGQGAHEQYF
CDR3nt: TGTGCCAGCAGCTTATCGCCGGGACAGGGGGCCCACGAGCAGTACTTC

abundance: NA
len: 13
v_gene: TRBV5-1
j_gene: TRBJ1-1
d_gene: NA
CDR3aa: CASSLALPSEAFF
CDR3nt: TGCGCCAGCAGCTTGGCTCTCCCTTCTGAAGCTTTCTTT

abundance: few
len: 14
v_gene: TRBV5-6
j_gene: TRBJ1-5
d_gene: NA
CDR3aa: CASSRERGLEPQHF
CDR3nt: TGTGCCAGCAGCCGGGAGCGAGGCTTGGAGCCCCAGCATTTT

abundance: NA
len: 15
v_gene: TRBV11-2
j_gene: TRBJ2-3
d_gene: NA
CDR3aa: CASSNPGTQEDTQYF
CDR3nt: TGTGCCAGCAGCAACCCAGGGACACAAGAAGATACGCAGTATTTT

abundance: NA
len: 12
v_gene: TRBV7-9
j_gene: TRBJ2-1
d_gene: NA
CDR3aa: CASSPRPEEQFF
CDR3nt: TGTGCCAGCAGCCCCCGCCCTGAGGAGCAGTTCTTC

abundance: NA
len: 15
v_gene: TRBV5-4
j_gene: TRBJ2-1
d_gene: TRBD1
CDR3aa: CASSLDRGRGSEQFF
CDR3nt: TGTGCCAGCAGCTTGGACAGGGGAAGAGGTAGCGAGCAGTTCTTC

abundance: once
len: 16
v_gene: TRBV5-8
j_gene: TRBJ1-1
d_gene: TRBD1
CDR3aa: CASSPGTDLLNTEAFF
CDR3nt: TGTGCCAGCAGCCCGGGGACAGATTTGTTGAACACTGAAGCTTTCTTT

abundance: NA
len: 13
v_gene: TRBV27
j_gene: TRBJ1-5
d_gene: NA
CDR3aa: CASSSWEGQPQHF
CDR3nt: TGTGCCAGCAGTTCCTGGGAGGGACAGCCCCAGCATTTT

abundance: NA
len: 14
v_gene: TRBV19
j_gene: TRBJ1-2
d_gene: NA
CDR3aa: CASTSLRTVHGYTF
CDR3nt: TGTGCCAGTACTTCCCTGCGGACAGTCCATGGCTACACCTTC

abundance: few
len: 12
v_gene: TRBV29-1
j_gene: TRBJ1-2
d_gene: TRBD1
CDR3aa: CSVETGRYGYTF
CDR3nt: TGCAGCGTTGAGACAGGGAGATATGGCTACACCTTC

abundance: few
len: 18
v_gene: TRBV4-2
j_gene: TRBJ1-2
d_gene: TRBD1
CDR3aa: CASSQDDVSGGWLNGYTF
CDR3nt: TGTGCCAGCAGCCAAGATGACGTATCAGGGGGATGGTTAAATGGCTACACCTTC

abundance: NA
len: 17
v_gene: TRBV7-2
j_gene: TRBJ1-6
d_gene: NA
CDR3aa: CASSLRLRQASESPLHF
CDR3nt: TGTGCCAGCAGCTTACGCCTTAGGCAGGCTTCAGAGTCACCCCTCCACTTT

abundance: NA
len: 16
v_gene: TRBV9
j_gene: TRBJ1-1
d_gene: TRBD1
CDR3aa: CASSAYSGTANTEAFF
CDR3nt: TGTGCCAGCAGCGCCTACTCCGGGACAGCGAACACTGAAGCTTTCTTT

abundance: NA
len: 14
v_gene: TRBV7-9
j_gene: TRBJ1-2
d_gene: TRBD1
CDR3aa: CASSLGQGNAGYTF
CDR3nt: TGTGCCAGCAGCTTAGGACAGGGGAATGCTGGCTACACCTTC

abundance: once
len: 12
v_gene: TRBV10-3
j_gene: TRBJ2-5
d_gene: NA
CDR3aa: CAISSDQETQYF
CDR3nt: TGTGCCATCTCTTCAGACCAAGAGACCCAGTACTTC

abundance: once
len: 15
v_gene: TRBV6-5
j_gene: TRBJ2-6
d_gene: NA
CDR3aa: CASSLGGSGANVLTF
CDR3nt: TGTGCCAGCAGTTTAGGAGGCTCTGGGGCCAACGTCCTGACTTTC

abundance: few
len: 15
v_gene: TRBV9
j_gene: TRBJ2-7
d_gene: TRBD1
CDR3aa: CASSVGDSNSYEQYF
CDR3nt: TGTGCCAGCAGCGTAGGGGACAGTAACTCCTACGAGCAGTACTTC